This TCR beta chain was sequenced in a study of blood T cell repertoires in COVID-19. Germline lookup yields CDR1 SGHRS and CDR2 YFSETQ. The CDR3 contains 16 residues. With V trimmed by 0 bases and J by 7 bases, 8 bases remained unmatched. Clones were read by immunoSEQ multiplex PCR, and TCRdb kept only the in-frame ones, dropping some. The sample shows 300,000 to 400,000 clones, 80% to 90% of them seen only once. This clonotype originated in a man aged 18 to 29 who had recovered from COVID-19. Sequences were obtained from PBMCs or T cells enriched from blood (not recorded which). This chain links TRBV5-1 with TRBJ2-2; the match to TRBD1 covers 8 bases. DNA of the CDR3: TGCGCCAGCAGCTTGGCGCCGACAGGGGTTCACGGGGAGCTGTTTTTT. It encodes CASSLAPTGVHGELFF.